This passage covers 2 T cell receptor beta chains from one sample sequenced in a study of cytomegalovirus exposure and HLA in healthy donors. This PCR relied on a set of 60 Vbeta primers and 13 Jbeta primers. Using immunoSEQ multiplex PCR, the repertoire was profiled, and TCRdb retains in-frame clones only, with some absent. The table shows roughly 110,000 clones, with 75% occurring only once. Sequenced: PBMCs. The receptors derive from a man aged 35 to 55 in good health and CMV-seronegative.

CDR3: CASSLAVGTDTQYF. CDR3 in DNA: TGCGCCAGCAGCTTGGCCGTCGGGACAGATACGCAGTATTTT. The rearrangement joins TRBV5-1 to TRBJ2-3; D remains unclear. The germline CDR1 and CDR2 sequences are SGHRS and YFSETQ. This CDR3 is 14 amino acids long. V lost 0 bases and J lost 3, with 8 bases in between.

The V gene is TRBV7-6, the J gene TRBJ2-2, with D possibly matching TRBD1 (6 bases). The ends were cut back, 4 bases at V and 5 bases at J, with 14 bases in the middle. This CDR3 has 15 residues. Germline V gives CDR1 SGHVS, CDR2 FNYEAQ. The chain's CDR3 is CASSSPGALTGELFF. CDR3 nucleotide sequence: TGTGCCAGCAGCTCCCCAGGGGCTTTAACCGGGGAGCTGTTTTTT.